Sequencing of this TCR beta chain was carried out in a study of blood T cell repertoires in COVID-19. Assay: immunoSEQ multiplex PCR; the TCRdb copy retains only in-frame clones and omits some. The table shows under 75,000 clones, with about 81% occurring only once. Trimming removed 0 bases from V and 9 bases from J; junction bases left unmatched: 6. The CDR3 length is 15 residues. Germline CDR1 KGHSH, CDR2 LQKENI. Sequenced sample: peripheral blood. The V gene is TRBV18, the J gene TRBJ2-1; TRBD2 aligns across 9 bases. The source is a man aged 80 or over with acute or convalescent COVID-19. The CDR3 DNA is TGTGCCAGCTCACCACCTGGCGGGAGGGGGAGTGAGCAGTTCTTC. Amino acids: CASSPPGGRGSEQFF.